This T cell receptor beta chain was captured in a study of T cells in severe cutaneous drug reactions. Findings and limits, study-wide: A public TCRbeta CDR3 appeared in all seven CBZ-SJS/TEN blister samples, averaging approximately 13%.

Germline assignment: CDR1 MNHNS and CDR2 SASEGT. The CDR3 is made up of 14 amino acids. Frequency places this clonotype as medium-sized (0.01 to 0.1%). What it binds is not known. The patients sequenced had a carbamazepine-induced Stevens-Johnson syndrome or toxic epidermal necrolysis reaction. Libraries were made by iRepertoire multiplex PCR with TCR subtype-specific primers for bulk and single-cell sequencing. TCRdb reprocessed the multiplex PCR reads, with one entry per CDR3 protein and no DNA. In total, the table holds about 2,000 distinct CDR3 sequences. The sequenced sample consisted of PBMCs. This sequence was found in a human donor with Stevens-Johnson syndrome, a severe cutaneous drug reaction. This chain joins TRBV6-1 and TRBJ1-1; TCRdb returns TRBD1, unconfirmable since there is no DNA. This CDR3 is CASSEGNRGMRAFF.